Listed here is a single T cell receptor beta chain. A much more abundant neighbour one base away suggests this may be a read error. The data belong to a study of low-dose radiotherapy and immunotherapy resistance in tumors. Overall study: Cohort 1 was given 0.5 Gy fractions every 2 weeks, 6.5 Gy in total. The treatment that patients received was intravenous nivolumab 240 mg every two weeks plus ipilimumab 1 mg/kg every six weeks.

Gene-specific TRAV and TRBV primers were used for first-strand cDNA, covering alpha and beta chains. TCR amplification ran approximately 20 PCR cycles using constant-region and V-primer adapter primers. Researchers amplified the isolated mRNA using in vitro transcription. MiXCR, applied by TCRdb to the reads, yields one record per CDR3 protein. In the table there are around 84,000 distinct CDR3 sequences, less than 20% of which are singletons. Time point: after trial treatment. Treatment specified: LDRT plus nivolumab, ipilimumab, low-dose cyclophosphamide and aspirin (RACIN trial). The therapy administered to donors comprised nivolumab, ipilimumab, aspirin, low-dose cyclophosphamide and low-dose radiotherapy. V lost 7 bases and J 6 bases, leaving 18 bases between the germline ends. Germline assignment: CDR1 MNHGY and CDR2 SAAAGT. The CDR3 has 14 residues.

The chain has TRBV6-8 and TRBJ1-1, with no clear D. The sequencing here drew on PBMCs, taken after low-dose radiotherapy plus immunotherapy. The sequence was obtained from a male donor with prostate cancer. The chain's CDR3 is CASTPVRGVAEAFF. The CDR3 bases are TGTGCCAGCACCCCCGTGAGAGGAGTCGCTGAAGCTTTCTTT.